This T cell receptor beta chain was found in a study of T cell responses to AZD1222 COVID-19 vaccine. Turning to this clone: The antigen is unknown.

Study-level points and caveats: The donor group comprised mostly white British people and more females; the analysis possibly underestimated clonal diversity. Samples come after the peak T cell response, not at day 14.

Only in-frame clones appear in the TCRdb table, and some are missing; sequencing was by immunoSEQ multiplex PCR. This table has more than 100,000 clones, approximately 88% appearing once. The CDR3 covers 15 residues. V was clipped by 4 bases and J by 4 bases, with 13 bases between them. Per the germline V gene, CDR1 is MNHEY and CDR2 is SVGEGT. The origin of this receptor is an adult in good health. J is TRBJ2-2 and V is TRBV6-2 or TRBV6-3; D gene uncertain. This material consisted of peripheral blood, taken on day 0 of AZD1222 vaccination. This CDR3 is CASSSGLEATGELFF. DNA for the CDR3: TGTGCCAGCAGTTCTGGGCTAGAGGCCACCGGGGAGCTGTTTTTT.